In this sample, the clone carrying this T cell receptor (beta chain) turned up many times. Its antigen is still unknown. The data are from a study of T-cell reconstitution after alpha-beta-depleted transplantation in children. The CDR3 is 15 residues long. Trimming stripped 1 base from V and 5 bases from J, with 11 bases between. Per germline, CDR1 KGHSH and CDR2 LQKENI. General observations from the study: Reportedly, only several hundred clones from non-depleted graft cells drove alpha-beta T-cell counts at about two months.

A TCRbeta library incorporating unique molecular identifiers was prepared. TCRdb independently ran MiXCR on the PCR reads; one entry per CDR3 protein. The data contain approximately 70,000 distinct CDR3 sequences, 4.9% of them singletons. The V gene is TRBV18, the J gene TRBJ1-4; no definite D call. The sequence derives from a boy in the first two years of life who had a stem cell transplant for acute myeloid leukemia, so the T cells may come from the graft donor. Here the sequenced sample was PBMCs, mostly from graft donor cells, taken 180 days after TCRalphabeta/CD19-depleted stem cell transplant. In DNA form, the CDR3 reads TGTGCCAGCTCACCACAGGCAGGAGTAAATGAAAAACTGTTTTTT. It codes for CASSPQAGVNEKLFF.